This T cell receptor (beta chain) derives from a study of shared T cell receptors in the human thymus (dated by TCRdb to about 2021). Regarding the research as a whole: The study examined how self-reactive, shared T-cell receptor alpha chains are generated in the human thymus.

Library preparation employed the immunoSEQ multiplex PCR assay. The source is immuneACCESS, and TCRdb retained only in-frame sequences with V and J called. Part of the clones is not carried over; for the studies checked, unresolved V genes explain less than half of this, and the remainder is unexplained. This sample has hundreds of thousands of clones in its table, and around 87% of those were observed once. Clones ranked in the top ten supply roughly 0.0089% of the sample. V and J are trimmed by 2 bases and 4 bases, and the gene matches miss 6 bases of the junction. The CDR3, cysteine through phenylalanine, is 15 amino acids long. The only DNA kept is the CDR3, 45 bases in frame from the first base. CDR1 and CDR2, per the germline V gene, are MNHNS and SASEGT. As to this clone: Its antigen specificity is not known. Per-base quality was not reported, and no clone a single base away is much larger than it.

The data also belong to a second study, concerning human thymus T cells. The second paper states: Immunologically healthy infants undergoing open corrective cardiac surgery for congenital heart defects in Finland were used as donors. Thymus tissue was collected as surgical resects that were removed during corrective cardiac surgery. Usage of V and J gene segments appeared to be biased in both the thymic and the peripheral blood repertoires. According to the related research, thymic TCR repertoires were highly overlapping among unrelated individuals. The study characterized TCR alpha and beta repertoires from about 8 infant thymus samples and a few related peripheral blood samples. The infant donors were roughly 6 to 250 days old, and the cohort included six or seven males and a couple of females. After being mechanically released from the tissue, thymocytes were kept at -70 degrees C in pellets of about 10-33 million cells. A QIAsymphony instrument was used to extract genomic DNA from the frozen cell pellets. TCRB and TCRAD loci were amplified from a standardized quantity of quality-controlled genomic DNA using the immunoSEQ multiplex PCR assay. Amplicons spanned the V(D)J region at a length sufficient to cover the CDR3 and identify V and J genes. Through the commercial immunoSEQ service, the amplicons were sequenced on an Illumina platform. Primer bias and sequencing errors were corrected using previously described methods, and TCRAD and TCRB definitions followed the IMGT database. The repertoires were analysed using immunoSEQ Analyzer 3.0 and VDJTools for basic statistics, V/J segment usage, diversity estimates, rarefaction and pairwise overlap. Chao1, ChaoE, Efron-Thisted, Shannon and inverse Simpson indices were used to estimate diversity, which was also estimated on datasets down-sampled to the smallest sample. Repertoire overlap used strict matching of CDR3 nucleotide sequence, V gene and J gene, with Jaccard-based multidimensional scaling clustering. Thymus samples yielded on average about 810,000 unique TCRB clonotypes, compared with about 80,000 from blood samples.

The rearrangement combines TRBV6-1 with TRBJ2-7; 9 bases in between match TRBD2. Sequencing used thymocytes. The origin of this receptor is a boy less than two years old with a congenital heart defect. Donor details come from another sample of the same person, matched by shared clones. The sequenced DNA is TGTGCCAGCAGTGAAAGCGCGACTAGCGGTTACGAGCAGTACTTC. The encoded protein is CASSESATSGYEQYF.